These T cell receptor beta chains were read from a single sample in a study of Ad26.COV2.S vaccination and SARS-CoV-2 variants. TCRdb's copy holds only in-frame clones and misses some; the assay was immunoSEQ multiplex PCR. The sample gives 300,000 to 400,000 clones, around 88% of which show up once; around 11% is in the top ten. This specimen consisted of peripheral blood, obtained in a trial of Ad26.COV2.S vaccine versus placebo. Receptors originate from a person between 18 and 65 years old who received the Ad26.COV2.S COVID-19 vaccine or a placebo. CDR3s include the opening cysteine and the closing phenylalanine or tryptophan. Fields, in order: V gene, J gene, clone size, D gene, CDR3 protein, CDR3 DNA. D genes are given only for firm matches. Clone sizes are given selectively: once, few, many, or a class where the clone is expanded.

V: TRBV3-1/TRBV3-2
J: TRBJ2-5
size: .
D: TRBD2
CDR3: CASRHHSLSGNQETQYF
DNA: TGTGCCAGCAGACATCATTCGCTCAGCGGGAACCAAGAGACCCAGTACTTC

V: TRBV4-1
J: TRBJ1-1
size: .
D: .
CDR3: CASSHSPGQNTEAFF
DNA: TGCGCCAGCAGCCACTCCCCGGGACAGAACACTGAAGCTTTCTTT

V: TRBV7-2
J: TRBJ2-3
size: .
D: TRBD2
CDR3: CASSPGTRKDTQYF
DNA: TGTGCCAGCAGCCCTGGGACTAGAAAAGATACGCAGTATTTT

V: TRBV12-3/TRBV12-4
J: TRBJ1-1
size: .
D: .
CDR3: CASSSRWGEAFF
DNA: TGTGCCAGCAGTTCCCGGTGGGGGGAAGCTTTCTTT

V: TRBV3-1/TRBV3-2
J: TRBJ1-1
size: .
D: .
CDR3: CASSQAQGKYTEAFF
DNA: TGTGCCAGCAGCCAAGCCCAGGGGAAATACACTGAAGCTTTCTTT

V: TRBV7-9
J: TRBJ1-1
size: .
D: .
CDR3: CASSLSGVTEAFF
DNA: TGTGCCAGCAGCTTATCTGGGGTTACTGAAGCTTTCTTT

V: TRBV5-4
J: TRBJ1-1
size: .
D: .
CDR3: CASSLEITDTEAFF
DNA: TGTGCCAGCAGCTTGGAAATCACAGACACTGAAGCTTTCTTT

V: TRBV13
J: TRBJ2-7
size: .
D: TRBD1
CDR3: CASSVGTGPREQYF
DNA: TGTGCCAGCAGCGTGGGGACAGGGCCACGGGAGCAGTACTTC

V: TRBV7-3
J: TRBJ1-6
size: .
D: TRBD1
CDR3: CASRPGQDGSPLHF
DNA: TGTGCCAGCCGACCGGGACAGGATGGTTCACCCCTCCACTTT

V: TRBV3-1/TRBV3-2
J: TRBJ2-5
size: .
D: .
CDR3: CASSQKYAGETQYF
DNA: TGTGCCAGCAGCCAAAAGTATGCGGGAGAGACCCAGTACTTC

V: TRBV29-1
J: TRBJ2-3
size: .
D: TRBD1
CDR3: CSVEETGGDTQYF
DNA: TGCAGCGTTGAAGAGACAGGGGGAGATACGCAGTATTTT

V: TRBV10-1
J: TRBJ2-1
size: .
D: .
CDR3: CASSESLVSNEQFF
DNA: TGCGCCAGCAGTGAGTCACTAGTTTCCAATGAGCAGTTCTTC

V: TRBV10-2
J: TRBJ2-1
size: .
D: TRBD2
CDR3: CASKVQSGAGGPSSYNEQFF
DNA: TGCGCCAGCAAGGTTCAATCCGGAGCGGGGGGCCCAAGCTCCTACAATGAGCAGTTCTTC

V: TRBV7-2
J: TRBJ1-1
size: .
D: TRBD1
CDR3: CASSANPTGYAFF
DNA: TGTGCCAGCAGCGCGAATCCGACAGGGTACGCTTTCTTT

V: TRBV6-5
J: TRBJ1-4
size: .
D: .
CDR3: CASRYTIGRDEKLFF
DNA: TGTGCCAGCAGATACACAATCGGACGGGATGAAAAACTGTTTTTT

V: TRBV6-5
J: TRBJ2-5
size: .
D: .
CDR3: CASSHPGQRAQYF
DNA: TGTGCCAGCAGTCATCCCGGCCAACGGGCCCAGTACTTC

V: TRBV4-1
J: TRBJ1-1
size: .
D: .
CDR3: CASSQEATVMNTEAFF
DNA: TGCGCCAGCAGCCAAGAGGCGACTGTGATGAACACTGAAGCTTTCTTT

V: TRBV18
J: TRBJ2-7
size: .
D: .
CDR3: CASSPRQGQYEQYF
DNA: TGTGCCAGCTCACCACGCCAGGGGCAGTACGAGCAGTACTTC

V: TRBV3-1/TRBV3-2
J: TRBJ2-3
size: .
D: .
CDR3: CASSHTDTQYF
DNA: TGTGCCAGCAGCCACACAGATACGCAGTATTTT

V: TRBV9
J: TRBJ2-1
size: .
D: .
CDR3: CASSVEGYNEQFF
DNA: TGTGCCAGCAGCGTCGAGGGGTACAATGAGCAGTTCTTC

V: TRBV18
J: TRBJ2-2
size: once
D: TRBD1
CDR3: CASSPRQGRNTGELFF
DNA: TGTGCCAGCTCACCACGACAGGGGCGGAACACCGGGGAGCTGTTTTTT

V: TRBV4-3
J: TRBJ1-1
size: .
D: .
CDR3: CASSQGGDLNTEAFF
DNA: TGCGCCAGCAGCCAAGGGGGAGACCTTAACACTGAAGCTTTCTTT

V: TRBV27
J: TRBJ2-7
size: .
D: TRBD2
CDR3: CASSPLAGSSYEQYF
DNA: TGTGCCAGCAGCCCCTTAGCGGGGAGCTCCTACGAGCAGTACTTC

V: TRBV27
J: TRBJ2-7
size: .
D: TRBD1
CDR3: CASSPWTGSYEQYF
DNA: TGTGCCAGCAGTCCCTGGACAGGGTCCTACGAGCAGTACTTC

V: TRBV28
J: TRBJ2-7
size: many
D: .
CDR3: CASSLYGGARYEQYF
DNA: TGTGCCAGCAGTTTGTATGGGGGGGCGCGCTACGAGCAGTACTTC

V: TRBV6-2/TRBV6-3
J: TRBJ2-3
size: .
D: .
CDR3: CASSLRRRTSTDTQYF
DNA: TGTGCCAGCAGTCTTAGGAGACGTACTAGCACAGATACGCAGTATTTT

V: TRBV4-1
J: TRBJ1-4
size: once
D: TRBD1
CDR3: CASSQGQGPRDEKLFF
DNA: TGCGCCAGCAGCCAGGGACAGGGCCCGAGGGATGAAAAACTGTTTTTT

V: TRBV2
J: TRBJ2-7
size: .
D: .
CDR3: CARGTVYEQYF
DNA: TGTGCCAGGGGGACGGTTTACGAGCAGTACTTC

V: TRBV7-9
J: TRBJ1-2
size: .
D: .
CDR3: CASSFERYGYTF
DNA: TGTGCCAGCAGCTTTGAACGATATGGCTACACCTTC